The 5 T cell receptor beta chains in this list originate from one sample, sequenced in a study of cytomegalovirus exposure and HLA in healthy donors. Amplification used 60 Vbeta primers and 13 Jbeta primers. Assay: immunoSEQ multiplex PCR; the TCRdb copy retains only in-frame clones and omits some. In the table there are under 130,000 clones, around two thirds of which are singletons. The source material was PBMCs. These receptors were taken from a man in his thirties or forties in good health and CMV-seropositive.

This chain connects TRBV7-6 to TRBJ2-7; TRBD1 might be the D (5 bases). V lost 1 base to trimming and J lost 1 base, with 8 bases between them. Germline V gene lookup returns CDR1 SGHVS and CDR2 FNYEAQ. The CDR3 runs to 14 residues. CDR3 in amino acids: CASSLVQGSYEQYF. DNA for the CDR3: TGTGCCAGCAGCTTAGTTCAGGGTTCCTACGAGCAGTACTTC.

The rearrangement joins TRBV6-6 to TRBJ1-3; no reliable D call. From germline, CDR1 is MNHNY and CDR2 SVGAGI (reference sequence). Trimming shortened V by 2 bases and J by 3 bases, and 14 bases separated the two germline ends. The CDR3 has 16 residues. CDR3 DNA sequence: TGTGCCAGCAGTTACAGGAGAGGGCTGAATGGAAACACCATATATTTT. Protein: CASSYRRGLNGNTIYF.

This chain connects TRBV10-3 to TRBJ2-1; 9 nucleotides agree with TRBD2. The CDR3 is 15 amino acids. V dropped 0 bases and J dropped 8; count of bases not matched to a gene: 5. CDR1 and CDR2 (germline): ENHRY, SYGVKD. The CDR3 nucleotides read TGTGCCATCAGTGAGTCGGCGGGGGGGCCTTATGAGCAGTTCTTC. It translates to CAISESAGGPYEQFF.

This clone was found once. The chain couples TRBV7-6 to TRBJ2-2; TRBD2 matches at 8 bases. The CDR3 has 15 residues. Losses at the gene ends were 5 bases for V and 0 bases for J; bases not matched to a gene: 2. Germline V gives CDR1 SGHVS, CDR2 FNYEAQ. Here the CDR3 reads CASSLSGTNTGELFF. The CDR3, as DNA: TGTGCCAGCAGCCTTAGCGGGACGAACACCGGGGAGCTGTTTTTT.

The genes are TRBV7-6 and TRBJ2-2; D call uncertain. Germline CDR1 SGHVS, CDR2 FNYEAQ. This CDR3 is 14 amino acids long. V lost 1 base and J lost 5, with 8 bases in between. CDR3 in DNA: TGTGCCAGCAGCTTAGATTTGGCTACCGGGGAGCTGTTTTTT. Its translation is CASSLDLATGELFF.